The clone carrying this T cell receptor (beta chain) was seen at least ten times. No ophthalmopathy progression within 18 months constituted stable Graves' hyperthyroidism. The study enrolled patients aged 18 to 65 with newly diagnosed hyperthyroidism of under 2 months' duration. Clinical symptoms, serum thyroxine, TRAb, thyroid ultrasound and orbital computed tomography established diagnosis. This entry belongs to a study of T cells in Graves' hyperthyroidism and ophthalmopathy. Study-wide background: Peripheral blood was secured at the point of initial diagnosis, before any treatment.

V was trimmed by 5 bases and J by 10 bases, leaving 24 bases between them. Germline CDR1 is SGHVS and CDR2 is FNYEAQ. The CDR3 runs 16 residues. The CDR3 regions of TCR beta were amplified from RNA transcripts. HTBI primers were the set used in a first-round RT-PCR of the TCR CDR3. TCRdb used MiXCR to reprocess the multiplex PCR reads, holding one entry per CDR3 protein. This table holds about 180,000 distinct CDR3 sequences, approximately 17% found once. Sequences were obtained from blood. This clonotype was sampled from a woman in her forties or fifties with Graves' hyperthyroidism. The J gene is TRBJ2-1, the V gene TRBV7-6; perhaps D is TRBD1 or TRBD2 (5 bases each). The CDR3 nucleotides are TGTGCCAGCAGCCCCATCGGGGCACAAGGTTGGGACGAGCAGTTCTTC. This encodes CASSPIGAQGWDEQFF.